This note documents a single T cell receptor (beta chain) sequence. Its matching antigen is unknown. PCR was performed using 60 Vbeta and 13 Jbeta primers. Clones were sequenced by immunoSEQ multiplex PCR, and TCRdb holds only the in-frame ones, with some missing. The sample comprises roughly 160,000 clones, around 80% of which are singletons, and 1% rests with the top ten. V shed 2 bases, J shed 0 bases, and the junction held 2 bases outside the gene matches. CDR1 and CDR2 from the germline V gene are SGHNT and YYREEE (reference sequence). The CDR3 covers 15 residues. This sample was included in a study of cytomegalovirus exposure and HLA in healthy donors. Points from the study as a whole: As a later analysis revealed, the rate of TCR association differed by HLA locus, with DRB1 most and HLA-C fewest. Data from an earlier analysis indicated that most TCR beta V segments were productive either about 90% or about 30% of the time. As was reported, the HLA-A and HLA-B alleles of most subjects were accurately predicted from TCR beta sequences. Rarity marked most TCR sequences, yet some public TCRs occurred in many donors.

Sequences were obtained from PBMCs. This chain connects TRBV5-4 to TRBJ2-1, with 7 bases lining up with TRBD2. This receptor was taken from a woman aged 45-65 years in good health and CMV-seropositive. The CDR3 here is CASSLGRDSYNEQFF. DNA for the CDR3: TGTGCCAGCAGCTTAGGGAGGGACTCCTACAATGAGCAGTTCTTC.